These T cell receptor beta chains were read from a single sample in a study of control samples from healthy donors and cancer patients. Profiling relied on immunoSEQ multiplex PCR, and the TCRdb table lists in-frame clones only, not all of them. The table shows about 53,000 clones, with 75% to 90% occurring only once. Sequencing was performed on PBMCs. These receptors were collected from a man aged 55-75 years with head and neck cancer. Both conserved end residues are part of each CDR3. Fields, in order: J gene, D gene, clone size, V gene, CDR3 protein, CDR3 DNA. D genes are given only for firm matches. A row's size may be missing; if present it is once, few, many or a size class.

TRBJ2-1,.,.,TRBV6-2/TRBV6-3,CASSYSERSYNEQFF,TGTGCCAGCAGTTACTCTGAGCGGTCTTACAATGAGCAGTTCTTC
TRBJ2-1,TRBD2,.,TRBV7-9,CASSWSGGSSYNEQFF,TGTGCCAGCAGCTGGAGCGGGGGGAGCTCCTACAATGAGCAGTTCTTC
TRBJ2-7,TRBD2,.,TRBV28,CASSPSGRSSYEQYF,TGTGCCAGCAGCCCTAGCGGGAGAAGCTCCTACGAGCAGTACTTC
TRBJ2-1,TRBD2,.,TRBV10-3,CAISNSGSRYNEQFF,TGTGCCATCAGTAATAGCGGGAGCAGGTATAATGAGCAGTTCTTC
TRBJ1-2,TRBD1,.,TRBV28,CASSPMDREAYGYTF,TGTGCCAGCAGCCCTATGGACAGGGAGGCCTATGGCTACACCTTC
TRBJ2-5,TRBD1,.,TRBV2,CASSWTGETQYF,TGTGCCAGCAGTTGGACAGGGGAGACCCAGTACTTC
TRBJ1-2,TRBD1,.,TRBV11-2,CASSRSGDRVDYGYTF,TGTGCCAGCAGCCGGAGTGGGGACAGAGTTGACTATGGCTACACCTTC
TRBJ2-2,.,few,TRBV15,CATKPGLRDTGELFF,TGTGCCACCAAGCCCGGGCTCAGGGACACCGGGGAGCTGTTTTTT
TRBJ1-6,.,.,TRBV6-2/TRBV6-3,CASSYFWGGAPLHF,TGTGCCAGCAGTTACTTTTGGGGTGGAGCACCCCTCCACTTT
TRBJ2-5,.,once,TRBV28,CASSLKETQYF,TGTGCCAGCAGTTTAAAAGAGACCCAGTACTTC
TRBJ2-5,.,.,TRBV7-9,CASSPPQEETQYF,TGTGCCAGCAGCCCCCCCCAGGAAGAGACCCAGTACTTC
TRBJ2-6,TRBD1,.,TRBV27,CASRKGTGYSGANVLTF,TGTGCCAGCAGAAAAGGGACAGGGTACTCTGGGGCCAACGTCCTGACTTTC
TRBJ1-5,.,once,TRBV30,CAWSPRDTQPQHF,TGTGCCTGGAGCCCCAGGGATACTCAGCCCCAGCATTTT
TRBJ2-1,.,.,TRBV2,CASASADEQFF,TGTGCCAGCGCGTCCGCGGATGAGCAGTTCTTC
TRBJ2-7,TRBD2,.,TRBV19,CASSIGTSGSYEQYF,TGTGCCAGTAGTATCGGGACTAGCGGCTCCTACGAGCAGTACTTC
TRBJ1-6,TRBD1,.,TRBV7-9,CASATRQGTNSPLHF,TGTGCCAGCGCCACCAGACAGGGAACCAATTCACCCCTCCACTTT
TRBJ1-1,.,.,TRBV5-6,CASSAYQPGWDTEAFF,TGTGCCAGCAGCGCCTACCAACCGGGATGGGACACTGAAGCTTTCTTT
TRBJ1-3,.,once,TRBV5-1,CASSFGDTIYF,TGCGCCAGCAGCTTTGGGGACACCATATATTTT
TRBJ2-7,.,.,TRBV29-1,CSVQGVYGYEQYF,TGCAGCGTGCAGGGAGTATACGGGTACGAGCAGTACTTC
TRBJ2-1,.,.,TRBV5-4,CASSFSREGNEQFF,TGTGCCAGCAGCTTTAGCAGGGAAGGCAATGAGCAGTTCTTC
TRBJ2-3,.,.,TRBV11-3,CASSLDPSTDTQYF,TGTGCCAGCAGCTTAGATCCTAGCACAGATACGCAGTATTTT
TRBJ2-1,.,.,TRBV7-3,CASSLKSSGRNEQFF,TGTGCCAGCAGCTTAAAGTCGTCAGGGAGAAATGAGCAGTTCTTC
TRBJ1-5,.,once,TRBV3-1/TRBV3-2,CASSLGDFNQPQHF,TGTGCCAGCAGCCTAGGGGATTTCAATCAGCCCCAGCATTTT
TRBJ1-1,.,.,TRBV18,CASSPGDIEAFF,TGTGCCAGCTCACCAGGGGATATTGAAGCTTTCTTT
TRBJ2-1,.,.,TRBV14,CASSQDRAGESYNEQFF,TGTGCCAGCAGCCAAGATCGAGCAGGGGAATCCTACAATGAGCAGTTCTTC
TRBJ2-2,TRBD2,.,TRBV7-2,CASSLVSGGAGELFF,TGTGCCAGCAGCTTAGTTAGCGGGGGGGCCGGGGAGCTGTTTTTT
TRBJ1-2,TRBD1,.,TRBV29-1,CSVDAQGQGHSSDGYTF,TGCAGCGTTGATGCGCAGGGACAGGGTCACAGTTCGGATGGCTACACCTTC
TRBJ1-1,TRBD1,.,TRBV6-5,CASITDRDRAFF,TGTGCCAGCATTACCGACAGGGATCGAGCTTTCTTT
TRBJ2-7,.,.,TRBV12-3/TRBV12-4,CASSGQRPYEQYF,TGTGCCAGCAGTGGACAGCGACCCTACGAGCAGTACTTC
TRBJ2-5,.,.,TRBV30,CAWAPTAVQETQYF,TGTGCCTGGGCTCCAACAGCCGTCCAAGAGACCCAGTACTTC
TRBJ2-5,TRBD1,.,TRBV6-5,CASSHRDREKTQYF,TGTGCCAGCAGTCACCGGGACAGGGAAAAGACCCAGTACTTC